The 31 T cell receptor beta chains below were found in one sample sequenced in a study of Ad26.COV2.S vaccination and SARS-CoV-2 variants. The table came from immunoSEQ multiplex PCR; TCRdb's copy has only in-frame clones and leaves some out. In the table there are 400,000 to 450,000 clones, 80% to 95% of which are singletons. Stated treatment: some 19 received Ad26.COV2.S at low or high dose, single or two shots; about 5 received placebo; per-sample allocation not given. Sampling happened 63 days after the first vaccine or placebo injection. The material was peripheral blood, obtained in a trial of Ad26.COV2.S vaccine versus placebo. These receptors were obtained from a person between 18 and 60 years old who received the Ad26.COV2.S COVID-19 vaccine or a placebo.

The V call is TRBV2, the J call TRBJ2-4; 7 nucleotides line up with TRBD2. V lost 5 bases and J lost 0; bases outside the gene matches: 7. The CDR3 length is 16 residues. Germline CDR1 is SNHLY and CDR2 is FYNNEI. The CDR3 is CASSPPAGLAKNIQYF. The CDR3 coding sequence is TGTGCCAGCAGTCCACCAGCGGGGTTAGCCAAAAACATTCAGTACTTC.

This clone appeared once. This chain links TRBV14 with TRBJ2-2, with D maybe TRBD2 (5 bases). V was pared by 0 bases and J by 1 base, with 12 bases between. Germline loops: CDR1 SGHDN, CDR2 FVKESK. The CDR3 is made up of 17 amino acids. In DNA form, the CDR3 reads TGTGCCAGCAGCCAAGAATATTGGGAGAGGAACACCGGGGAGCTGTTTTTT. This codes for CASSQEYWERNTGELFF.

The gene calls are TRBV6-5 and TRBJ2-5, with unresolved D. Germline assignment: CDR1 MNHEY and CDR2 SVGAGI. This CDR3 region has 13 residues. V was pared by 4 bases and J by 0 bases, with 6 bases between. This CDR3 reads CASSSQYQETQYF. The CDR3 coding sequence is TGTGCCAGCAGTTCCCAGTACCAAGAGACCCAGTACTTC.

The rearrangement uses TRBV7-2 and TRBJ1-5; tentative D call: TRBD1 (6 bases). CDR1 and CDR2 from the germline V gene are SGHTA and FQGNSA. This CDR3 has 13 residues. V dropped 2 bases and J dropped 4 bases, with 6 bases sitting between them. The CDR3 DNA is TGTGCCAGCAGCTTAACAGGGAATCAGCCCCAGCATTTT. Protein: CASSLTGNQPQHF.

The gene calls are TRBV30 and TRBJ1-1; TRBD1 matches 12 bases. V lost 1 base, J lost 6 bases, and 3 bases stayed unmatched. The germline CDR1 and CDR2 sequences are GTSNPN and SVGIG (reference sequence). The CDR3 has 14 residues. CDR3 loop: CAWSGGQGAAEAFF. The CDR3 nucleotides read TGTGCCTGGAGTGGGGGACAGGGGGCTGCTGAAGCTTTCTTT.

J is TRBJ1-2 and V is TRBV7-2, with D perhaps TRBD1 (5 bases). The germline gives CDR1 SGHTA, CDR2 FQGNSA. This CDR3 is built from 17 residues. Trimming cost V 0 bases and J 4 bases, with 18 bases left between them. In DNA, the CDR3 is TGTGCCAGCAGCTTAGCGCTAGGGGATTCTGTGTCCTATGGCTACACCTTC. It translates to CASSLALGDSVSYGYTF.

With regard to this clone: The junction does not match germline at one end; this may be a read error. The genes are TRBV19 and TRBJ2-3; D gene unclear. CDR1 LNHDA and CDR2 SQIVND come from the germline V gene (reference sequence). This CDR3 is built from 12 residues. CDR3 bases: TGTGCCAGCAGTATCGGATGGGATACGCAGTATTTT. Translating it yields CASSIGWDTQYF.

The rearrangement joins TRBV9 to TRBJ1-1; the D is unclear. V was trimmed by 0 bases and J by 1 base, leaving 7 bases between them. The CDR3 sequence is 14 residues long. Germline lookup yields CDR1 SGDLS and CDR2 YYNGEE. The DNA for the CDR3 is TGTGCCAGCAGCGTAGTGGTCCAGAACACTGAAGCTTTCTTT. Its protein product is CASSVVVQNTEAFF.

The CDR3 spells CAWSRSGDQPQHF. DNA of the CDR3: TGTGCCTGGAGTCGATCAGGGGATCAGCCCCAGCATTTT. The V gene is TRBV30, the J gene TRBJ1-5; TRBD1 might be the D (6 bases). The CDR3 loop spans 13 amino acids. V was pared by 2 bases and J by 5 bases, with 10 bases between. Germline CDR1 reads GTSNPN; CDR2 reads SVGIG (reference sequence).

The J gene is TRBJ2-1, the V gene TRBV18; no clear D gene. The CDR3 loop spans 16 amino acids. Trimming shortened V by 4 bases and J by 5 bases, and 18 bases separated the two germline ends. CDR1 KGHSH and CDR2 LQKENI come from the germline V gene. The CDR3 spells CASSHIGPYLHNEQFF. CDR3 coding DNA: TGTGCCAGCTCACACATTGGGCCGTACCTACACAATGAGCAGTTCTTC.

This rearrangement joins TRBV28 to TRBJ1-6; the D is unclear. Germline values: CDR1 MDHEN, CDR2 SYDVKM. V was pared by 3 bases and J by 3 bases, with 9 bases between. The CDR3 runs 15 residues. For the CDR3, the DNA is TGTGCCAGCAGTTTGGATCGGAGCTATAATTCACCCCTCCACTTT. It specifies CASSLDRSYNSPLHF.

The rearrangement uses TRBV28 and TRBJ1-4; weak D call: TRBD1 (5 bases). Trimming removed 0 bases at V and 13 bases at J, with 15 bases between. Germline V CDR1 and CDR2: MDHEN, SYDVKM. This CDR3 has 14 amino acids. The CDR3 DNA sequence: TGTGCCAGCAGTTTATGGAAGCCCCAGGGTTCACTGTTTTTT. Encoded protein: CASSLWKPQGSLFF.

The chain recombines TRBV19 with TRBJ1-5; D remains unclear. Trimming stripped 3 bases from V and 5 bases from J, with 17 bases between. This CDR3 has 16 residues. Germline CDR1 is LNHDA and CDR2 is SQIVND (reference sequence). DNA of the CDR3: TGTGCCAGTAGTATCGGCGGGGATCTTTTTCATCAGCCCCAGCATTTT. Amino acids: CASSIGGDLFHQPQHF.

DNA of the CDR3: TGCGCCAGCACGCCACAGGGATCGAACACCGGGGAGCTGTTTTTT. It translates to CASTPQGSNTGELFF. The chain employs TRBV5-1 and TRBJ2-2; maybe TRBD1 (6 bases). Germline assignment: CDR1 SGHRS and CDR2 YFSETQ. There are 15 residues in the CDR3. V was clipped by 6 bases and J by 0 bases, with 12 bases between them. The whole variable domain, remainder taken from reference TRBV5-1 and TRBJ2-2, is KAGVTQTPRYLIKTRGQQVTLSCSPISGHRSVSWYQQTPGQGLQFLFEYFSETQRNKGNFPGRFSGRQFSNSRSEMNVSTLELGDSALYLCASTPQGSNTGELFFGEGSRLTVL.

The CDR3 is CASSPAGGPAYEQYF. In DNA, the CDR3 is TGTGCCAGTAGCCCAGCGGGGGGCCCCGCCTACGAGCAGTACTTC. This rearrangement joins TRBV19 to TRBJ2-7; 9 nucleotides match TRBD2. Germline V gene lookup returns CDR1 LNHDA and CDR2 SQIVND (reference sequence). The CDR3 contains 15 residues. Trimming removed 6 bases from V and 2 bases from J; junction bases left unmatched: 8.

The rearrangement joins TRBV28 to TRBJ1-2; TRBD1 is a possible D gene (6 bases). This CDR3 has 14 residues. Germline assignment: CDR1 MDHEN and CDR2 SYDVKM. The V end lost 7 bases, the J end lost 7 bases, and 19 bases lay between the germline ends. The CDR3 loop reads CASTLLTGLVGYTF. The CDR3, as DNA: TGTGCCAGCACCCTCCTTACAGGGTTGGTTGGCTACACCTTC.

The chain couples TRBV5-6 to TRBJ1-3, with D perhaps TRBD1 (5 bases). The germline CDR1 and CDR2 sequences are SGHDT and YYEEEE. V lost 0 bases, J lost 4 bases, and 11 bases lay in between. CDR3 length: 15 amino acids. The CDR3 DNA follows: TGTGCCAGCAGCTTGGGGGCTGGGGACGGAAACACCATATATTTT. Translating gives CASSLGAGDGNTIYF.

This rearrangement joins TRBV5-1 to TRBJ2-5, with D maybe TRBD1 (5 bases). Per germline, CDR1 SGHRS and CDR2 YFSETQ. Trimming stripped 2 bases from V and 2 bases from J, with 10 bases between. There are 14 residues in the CDR3. CDR3 sequence (DNA): TGCGCCAGCAGCTTAACAGGAGATCAAGAGACCCAGTACTTC. Translation: CASSLTGDQETQYF.

This clone appeared a few times. The chain combines TRBV27 with TRBJ1-6; 7 nucleotides match TRBD1. Germline lookup yields CDR1 MNHEY and CDR2 SMNVEV (reference sequence). The V and J ends lost 8 bases and 9 bases, in that order; junction bases with no gene match: 7. This CDR3 spans 13 amino acids. CDR3 in amino acids: CASSDRVVSPLHF. CDR3 nucleotides: TGTGCCAGCTCAGACAGGGTGGTTTCACCCCTCCACTTT.

This clone was seen just once. The rearrangement links TRBV10-3 to TRBJ2-5, with D hard to call. Between the trimmed V and J ends, which lost 3 bases and 2 bases, there was a span of 10 bases. The CDR3 length is 14 residues. Germline CDR1 is ENHRY and CDR2 is SYGVKD. The CDR3 coding sequence is TGTGCCATCAGTGAACGACAAAAACAAGAGACCCAGTACTTC. Protein product: CAISERQKQETQYF.

V usage is TRBV5-1 and J usage is TRBJ2-5; 12 nucleotides align to TRBD2. With V trimmed by 4 bases and J by 0 bases, 10 bases remained unmatched. Germline assignment: CDR1 SGHRS and CDR2 YFSETQ. The CDR3 contains 18 residues. CDR3 residues: CASSPGLAGNSYQETQYF. DNA of the CDR3: TGCGCCAGCAGCCCAGGACTAGCGGGGAATTCGTACCAAGAGACCCAGTACTTC.

This sequence joins TRBV28 and TRBJ1-5; possible D gene TRBD1, 6 bases. Germline CDR1 MDHEN, CDR2 SYDVKM. V lost 10 bases and J 1 base, leaving 23 bases between the germline ends. The CDR3 has 17 amino acids. CDR3 loop: CATIEGLQGVSNQPQHF. CDR3 bases: TGTGCCACCATTGAGGGCCTACAGGGAGTGAGCAATCAGCCCCAGCATTTT.

The chain is built from TRBV7-2 and TRBJ2-3; 7 nucleotides align to TRBD2. The length of the CDR3 is 16 residues. With V trimmed by 5 bases and J by 5 bases, 13 bases remained unmatched. Germline CDR1 and CDR2: SGHTA and FQGNSA. The CDR3 protein is CASSLGWLAVEDTQYF. CDR3 DNA sequence: TGTGCCAGCAGCCTGGGGTGGCTAGCGGTGGAAGATACGCAGTATTTT. The full variable domain, rest sourced from reference TRBV7-2 and TRBJ2-3, is GAGVSQSPSNKVTEKGKDVELRCDPISGHTALYWYRQSLGQGLEFLIYFQGNSAPDKSGLPSDRFSAERTGGSVSTLTIQRTQQEDSAVYLCASSLGWLAVEDTQYFGPGTRLTVL.

This clone was detected only a few times. The rearrangement uses TRBV7-9 and TRBJ1-2; 7 bases line up with TRBD1. Trimming removed 0 bases from V and 8 bases from J; junction bases left unmatched: 9. In germline, CDR1 is SEHNR, CDR2 FQNEAQ (reference sequence). This CDR3 spans 15 amino acids. CDR3 in amino acids: CASSLALGTGDGYTF. Here the CDR3 DNA reads TGTGCCAGCAGCTTAGCGTTGGGAACAGGGGACGGCTACACCTTC.

The rearrangement joins TRBV3-1 (or the pseudogene TRBV3-2) to TRBJ2-4; D not resolved. This CDR3 has 16 amino acids. The germline V gene has CDR1 LGHDT and CDR2 YNNKEL (reference sequence). The V end was cut by 0 bases, the J end by 0 bases, with 9 bases between. The CDR3 here is CASSQDLSLAKNIQYF. The CDR3 region has the DNA TGTGCCAGCAGCCAAGACCTTTCCCTAGCCAAAAACATTCAGTACTTC.

This chain joins TRBV11-2 and TRBJ2-6; D is perhaps TRBD2 (6 bases). The CDR3 is 17 amino acids. Germline lookup yields CDR1 SGHAT and CDR2 FQNNGV. Trimming took 5 bases from V and 0 from J, leaving 14 bases between them. CDR3 coding DNA: TGTGCCAGCAGCCCATCGGACTACCCCTCTGGGGCCAACGTCCTGACTTTC. Protein sequence: CASSPSDYPSGANVLTF.

The chain carries TRBV2 and TRBJ1-6; no firm D call. The length of the CDR3 is 17 residues. Germline-derived CDR1 and CDR2 are SNHLY and FYNNEI. Between the trimmed V and J ends, which lost 2 bases and 6 bases, there was a span of 17 bases. This CDR3 is CASSEKGVVGFNSPLHF. In DNA, the CDR3 is TGTGCCAGCAGTGAAAAGGGAGTGGTGGGTTTTAATTCACCCCTCCACTTT.

The gene calls are TRBV7-2 and TRBJ1-1; weak D call: TRBD1 (6 bases). Deletions cut 3 bases from V and 5 bases from J, with 19 bases between. The CDR3 spans 16 residues. Germline-derived CDR1 and CDR2 are SGHTA and FQGNSA. This CDR3 is CASSLRRVGAATEAFF. CDR3 DNA: TGTGCCAGCAGCTTGCGGAGAGTGGGGGCCGCGACTGAAGCTTTCTTT.

The gene calls are TRBV29-1 and TRBJ2-7, with TRBD1 as a possible D gene (6 bases). Looked up from germline, CDR1 is SQVTM and CDR2 is ANQGSEA. Trimming removed 6 bases at V and 0 bases at J, with 9 bases between. The CDR3 length is 12 residues. Written as DNA, the CDR3 is TGCAGCGTGACAGGAAACTCCTACGAGCAGTACTTC. It specifies CSVTGNSYEQYF.

The chain employs TRBV4-1 and TRBJ1-1; weak D call: TRBD1 (6 bases). From germline, CDR1 is MGHRA and CDR2 YSYEKL. V dropped 5 bases and J dropped 2 bases, with 15 bases sitting between them. The CDR3 consists of 15 residues. The DNA of the CDR3 is TGCGCCAGCAGCTTACAGGGTTCGCACAACACTGAAGCTTTCTTT. The encoded protein is CASSLQGSHNTEAFF.

The chain links TRBV15 to TRBJ2-7; 8 bases agree with TRBD1. Germline-derived CDR1 and CDR2 are LNHNV and YYDKDF (reference sequence). J lost 4 bases, V lost 5 bases, and 4 bases had no gene match. The CDR3 is made up of 13 amino acids. CDR3: CATSRTGLYEQYF. In nucleotides, the CDR3 is TGTGCCACCAGCCGGACAGGGCTGTACGAGCAGTACTTC. Full variable domain (rest looked up from reference TRBV15 and TRBJ2-7): DAMVIQNPRYQVTQFGKPVTLSCSQTLNHNVMYWYQQKSSQAPKLLFHYYDKDFNNEADTPDNFQSRRPNTSFCFLDIRSPGLGDTAMYLCATSRTGLYEQYFGPGTRLTVT.